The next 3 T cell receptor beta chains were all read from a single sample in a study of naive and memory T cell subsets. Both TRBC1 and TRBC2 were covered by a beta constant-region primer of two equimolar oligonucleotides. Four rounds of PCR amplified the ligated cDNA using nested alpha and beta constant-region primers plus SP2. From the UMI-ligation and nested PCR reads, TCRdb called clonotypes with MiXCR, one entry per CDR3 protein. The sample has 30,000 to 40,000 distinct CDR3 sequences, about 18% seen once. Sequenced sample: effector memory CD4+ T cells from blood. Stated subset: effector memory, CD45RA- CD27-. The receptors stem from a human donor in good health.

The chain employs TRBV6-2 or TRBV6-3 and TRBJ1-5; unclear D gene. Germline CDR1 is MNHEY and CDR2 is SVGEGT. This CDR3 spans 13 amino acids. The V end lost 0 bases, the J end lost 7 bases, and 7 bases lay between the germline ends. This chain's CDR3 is CASSYSRLQPQHF. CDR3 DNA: TGTGCCAGCAGTTACTCGAGGCTGCAGCCCCAGCATTTT.

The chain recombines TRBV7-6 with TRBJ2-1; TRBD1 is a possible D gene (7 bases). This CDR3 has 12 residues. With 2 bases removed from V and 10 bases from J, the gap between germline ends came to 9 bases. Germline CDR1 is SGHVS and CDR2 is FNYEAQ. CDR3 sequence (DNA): TGTGCCAGCAGCTTACAGGGGGGCGAGCAGTTCTTC. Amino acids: CASSLQGGEQFF. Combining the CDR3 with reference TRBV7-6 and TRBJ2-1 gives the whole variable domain GAGVSQSPRYKVTKRGQDVALRCDPISGHVSLYWYRQALGQGPEFLTYFNYEAQQDKSGLPNDRFSAERPEGSISTLTIQRTEQRDSAMYRCASSLQGGEQFFGPGTRLTVL.

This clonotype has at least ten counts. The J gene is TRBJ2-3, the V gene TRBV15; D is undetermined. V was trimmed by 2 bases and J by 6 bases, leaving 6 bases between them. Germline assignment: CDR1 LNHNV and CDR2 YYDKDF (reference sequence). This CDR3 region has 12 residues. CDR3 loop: CATSRFGDTQYF. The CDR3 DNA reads TGTGCCACCAGCAGATTCGGGGATACGCAGTATTTT.